This TCR beta chain was captured in a study of blood T cell repertoires in COVID-19. Enrollment of patients from Seattle took place during active infection, with longitudinal follow-up. Trimming at V came to 3 bases and at J to 7 bases, leaving 11 bases not matched to a gene. The CDR3 is 15 amino acids. The germline V gene encodes CDR1 SNHLY and CDR2 FYNNEI. TCRdb's table, derived via immunoSEQ multiplex PCR, lists solely in-frame clones and lacks some. The top ten clones hold roughly 6.6% of a sample with about 350,000 clones, roughly 90% of them seen once. The V call is TRBV2, the J call TRBJ2-7, with 8 nucleotides matching TRBD1. Input material: peripheral blood. The source is a woman in her sixties or seventies with COVID-19, enrolled during active disease. In nucleotides, the CDR3 is TGTGCCAGCAGTGATAATAGACAGGGGTGGTGGGAGCAGTACTTC. As protein: CASSDNRQGWWEQYF.